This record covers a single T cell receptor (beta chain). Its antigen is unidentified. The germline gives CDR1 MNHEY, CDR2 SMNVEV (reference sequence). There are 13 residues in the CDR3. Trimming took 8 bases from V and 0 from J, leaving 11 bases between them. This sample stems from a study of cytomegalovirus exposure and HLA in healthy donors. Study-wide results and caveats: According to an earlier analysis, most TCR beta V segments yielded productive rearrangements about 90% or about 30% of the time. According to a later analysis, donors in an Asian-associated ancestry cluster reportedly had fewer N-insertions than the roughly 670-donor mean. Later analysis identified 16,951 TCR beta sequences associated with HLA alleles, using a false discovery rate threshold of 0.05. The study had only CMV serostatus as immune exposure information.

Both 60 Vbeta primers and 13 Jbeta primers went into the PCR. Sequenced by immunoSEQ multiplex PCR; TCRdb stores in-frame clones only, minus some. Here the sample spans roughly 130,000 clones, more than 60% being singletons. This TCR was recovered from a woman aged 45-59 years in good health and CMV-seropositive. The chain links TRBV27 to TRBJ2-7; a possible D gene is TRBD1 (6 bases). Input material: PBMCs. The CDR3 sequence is CASATGRSYEQYF. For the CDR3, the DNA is TGTGCCAGCGCGACAGGTCGCTCCTACGAGCAGTACTTC.